This TCR beta chain was sequenced in a study of blood T cell repertoires in COVID-19. Across the study: Nucleic acid was either cDNA or gDNA, and it came from T cells, B-cell-depleted T cells, or PBMCs.

Sequenced by immunoSEQ multiplex PCR; TCRdb stores in-frame clones only, minus some. The table includes 50,000 to 65,000 clones, around 88% detected once. This clone was found once. The CDR3 length is 17 residues. V lost 0 bases to trimming and J lost 3 bases, with 15 bases between them. Germline loops: CDR1 SGHNT, CDR2 YYREEE (reference sequence). This clonotype was obtained from a man between 60 and 75 years old with acute or convalescent COVID-19. J is TRBJ2-2 and V is TRBV5-4; the D gene is possibly TRBD1 (7 bases). The source material was peripheral blood. The chain's CDR3 is CASSLEVDRRDTGELFF. CDR3 nucleotide sequence: TGTGCCAGCAGCTTGGAGGTGGACAGGAGGGACACCGGGGAGCTGTTTTTT.